Listed here are 2 T cell receptor beta chains from one sample, sequenced in a study of cytomegalovirus exposure and HLA in healthy donors (dated by TCRdb to the late 2010s). Library preparation employed the immunoSEQ multiplex PCR assay. For the multiplex PCR, a mixture combining 60 forward primers for TCR Vbeta segments and 13 reverse primers for TCR Jbeta segments was used. TCRdb mirrors the immuneACCESS table, restricted to in-frame sequences. Some clones are absent from its copies; in checked studies, under half trace to an unresolved V gene, and the reason for the others is unknown. For this sample the table gives under 250,000 clones, of which over 60% were detected only once. Clones ranked in the top ten supply 0.63% of the sample. The material sequenced was PBMCs. Receptors originate from a man between 18 and 29 years old in good health and CMV-seronegative.

DNA of the CDR3: TGTGCCAGCAGCCCCCAATACGGGGATACGCAGTATTTT. Translated, it gives CASSPQYGDTQYF. The genes are TRBV7-9 and TRBJ2-3, with unresolved D. The CDR3 spans 13 residues. Trimming took off 5 bases at V and 6 bases at J, with 12 bases between the two ends. Germline assignment: CDR1 SEHNR and CDR2 FQNEAQ (reference sequence).

This rearrangement joins TRBV6-1 to TRBJ2-7; possible D gene TRBD2, 6 bases. The V gene's germline CDR1 is MNHNS and CDR2 SASEGT. This CDR3 comprises 13 residues. Trimming took off 7 bases at V and 2 bases at J, with 12 bases between the two ends. CDR3 nucleotides: TGTGCCAGCACCAAGGGAGGAACCTACGAGCAGTACTTC. Translated: CASTKGGTYEQYF.